This T cell receptor (beta chain) was recovered during a study of blood T cell repertoires in COVID-19. Participants' reported clinical history set cohort assignment. The CDR3 length is 15 residues. Trimming removed 2 bases from V and 0 bases from J, with 9 bases in between. Germline V lookup: CDR1 SGHRS, CDR2 YFSETQ. Repertoires were generated with immunoSEQ multiplex PCR, while TCRdb's copy carries only in-frame clones and drops some. The profile shows under 500,000 clones, 80% to 90% of them singletons. This receptor was taken from a man aged 30 to 45 who had recovered from COVID-19. Sequencing was carried out using PBMCs or T cells enriched from blood (not recorded which). The rearrangement links TRBV5-1 to TRBJ2-1; perhaps TRBD1 as D (6 bases). CDR3 coding DNA: TGCGCCAGCAGCTTAACAGGGAGCTCCTACAATGAGCAGTTCTTC. This codes for CASSLTGSSYNEQFF.